This T cell receptor beta chain stems from a study of Ad26.COV2.S vaccination and SARS-CoV-2 variants. Trimming removed 0 bases at V and 4 bases at J, with 10 bases between. This CDR3 spans 15 amino acids. The germline V gene has CDR1 KGHSH and CDR2 LQKENI. Here immunoSEQ multiplex PCR was the method, and the copy in TCRdb shows in-frame clones only, minus some. This sample yields a few hundred thousand clones, of which roughly 84% are seen a single time; about 3% belongs to the top ten. The sample's treatment: around 19 received Ad26.COV2.S at low or high dose, single or two shots; roughly 5 received placebo; per-sample allocation not given. The study sampled participants on day 63 after the first vaccine or placebo injection.

The specimen was peripheral blood, collected in a trial of Ad26.COV2.S vaccine versus placebo. This chain links TRBV18 with TRBJ1-3; no clear D gene. The receptor was isolated from a person between 18 and 65 years old who received the Ad26.COV2.S COVID-19 vaccine or a placebo. Here the CDR3 DNA reads TGTGCCAGCTCACCACCGTCCGGATGGGGAAACACCATATATTTT. Amino acid sequence: CASSPPSGWGNTIYF. The whole variable domain, filled in from reference TRBV18 and TRBJ1-3, reads NAGVMQNPRHLVRRRGQEARLRCSPMKGHSHVYWYRQLPEEGLKFMVYLQKENIIDESGMPKERFSAEFPKEGPSILRIQQVVRGDSAAYFCASSPPSGWGNTIYFGEGSWLTVV.